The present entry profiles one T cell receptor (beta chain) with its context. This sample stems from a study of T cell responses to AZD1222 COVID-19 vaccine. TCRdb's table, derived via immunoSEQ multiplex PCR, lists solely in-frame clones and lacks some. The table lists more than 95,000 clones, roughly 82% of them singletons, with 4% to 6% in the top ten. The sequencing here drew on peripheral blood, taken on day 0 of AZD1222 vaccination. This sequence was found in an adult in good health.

The CDR3 sequence is CASSELNTGELFF. The CDR3 DNA follows: TGTGCCAGTAGTGAACTGAACACCGGGGAGCTGTTTTTT. The rearrangement joins TRBV19 to TRBJ2-2; the D is unclear. With 5 bases removed from V and 1 base from J, the gap between germline ends came to 5 bases. The CDR3 loop spans 13 amino acids. Germline V gene lookup returns CDR1 LNHDA and CDR2 SQIVND (reference sequence). Looking up the rest from reference TRBV19 and TRBJ2-2 gives the full variable domain: DGGITQSPKYLFRKEGQNVTLSCEQNLNHDAMYWYRQDPGQGLRLIYYSQIVNDFQKGDIAEGYSVSREKKESFPLTVTSAQKNPTAFYLCASSELNTGELFFGEGSRLTVL.